Listed below are T cell receptor beta chains from one sample, sequenced in a study of cytomegalovirus exposure and HLA in healthy donors. Profiling relied on immunoSEQ multiplex PCR, and the TCRdb table lists in-frame clones only, not all of them. The repertoire consists of tens of thousands of clones, with more than 75% occurring once and the leading ten covering 9% to 9.5%. The specimen was PBMCs. Receptors originate from a man aged 25-45 years in good health and CMV-seropositive. Both conserved end residues are trimmed from each CDR3. The D gene is left open where the match is weak.

>TRBV5-1|TRBJ2-6|15|TRBD1
ASSSGQEFSGANVLT
>TRBV2|TRBJ1-2|9|-
ASSPHYGYT
>TRBV7-9|TRBJ2-2|11|-
ASRGLVTGELF
>TRBV5-1|TRBJ1-4|12|TRBD1
ASSPLTGNEKLF
>TRBV11-2|TRBJ2-1|15|TRBD2
ASSPVRAGGYYNEQF
>TRBV5-1|TRBJ2-3|14|TRBD2
ASSAILARTGDTQY
>TRBV7-2|TRBJ2-1|13|TRBD1
ASSYPGQGWDEQF
>TRBV5-1|TRBJ2-2|14|TRBD1
ASSHPQGPDTGELF
>TRBV27|TRBJ1-2|14|-
ASSFVPDSPSYGYT
>TRBV9|TRBJ1-1|13|-
ASSVVAGLNTEAF
>TRBV9|TRBJ2-2|13|-
ASSVLDRNTGELF
>TRBV5-1|TRBJ2-2|10|-
ASSFRSGELF
>TRBV15|TRBJ1-4|14|-
ATSRDRGRRNEKLF
>TRBV11-2|TRBJ1-2|11|TRBD1
ASSPDRGQGYT
>TRBV27|TRBJ1-1|13|-
ASSLFRGVNTEAF
>TRBV27|TRBJ1-2|14|-
ASSRGFGTSNYGYT
>TRBV28|TRBJ1-5|12|TRBD1
ASRIQGTNQPQH
>TRBV7-9|TRBJ1-4|11|-
ASSRGVEEKLF